Below are 29 T cell receptor beta chains sequenced from a single sample in a study of blood T cell repertoires in COVID-19. Assay: immunoSEQ multiplex PCR; the TCRdb copy retains only in-frame clones and omits some. Of 150,000 to 200,000 clones in the sample, roughly 85% were seen once. Sequencing was done on a sample of PBMCs or T cells enriched from blood (not recorded which). The receptors stem from a woman younger than 30 who had recovered from COVID-19.

The chain is built from TRBV2 and TRBJ2-2; D may be TRBD2 (6 bases). Germline CDR1 SNHLY, CDR2 FYNNEI. The CDR3 has 12 residues. V lost 6 bases, J lost 7 bases, and 9 bases lay in between. This CDR3 reads CASRREDGELFF. The CDR3 bases are TGTGCCAGCAGGAGGGAGGACGGGGAGCTGTTTTTT.

CDR3 loop: CASSLDRVADTQYF. As DNA, the CDR3 is TGTGCCAGCAGCTTGGACAGGGTTGCAGATACGCAGTATTTT. The chain couples TRBV5-4 to TRBJ2-3, with D possibly TRBD1 on 6 matching bases. This CDR3 comprises 14 residues. In germline, CDR1 is SGHNT, CDR2 YYREEE (reference sequence). The V and J ends lost 0 bases and 4 bases respectively, with 9 bases between them.

The chain couples TRBV15 to TRBJ2-3; perhaps TRBD1 as D (6 bases). The ends were cut back, 6 bases at V and 2 bases at J, with 12 bases in the middle. This CDR3 comprises 14 residues. Germline CDR1 is LNHNV and CDR2 is YYDKDF (reference sequence). The chain's CDR3 is CATRQGSDTDTQYF. The CDR3 DNA reads TGTGCCACCAGACAGGGCTCAGACACAGATACGCAGTATTTT.

The chain joins TRBV3-1 (or the pseudogene TRBV3-2) to TRBJ2-1; weak D call: TRBD2 (5 bases). The CDR3 covers 16 residues. V dropped 1 base and J dropped 8 bases, with 18 bases sitting between them. Germline V gives CDR1 LGHDT, CDR2 YNNKEL (reference sequence). The DNA for the CDR3 is TGTGCCAGCAGCCAAGGCTTAAGTGTATTAGCGCATGAGCAGTTCTTC. It is translated as CASSQGLSVLAHEQFF.

This clone occurred once. V usage is TRBV5-1 and J usage is TRBJ1-1, with a weak D call TRBD1 (6 bases). Germline V gene lookup returns CDR1 SGHRS and CDR2 YFSETQ. The CDR3 totals 13 residues. The V end was cut by 0 bases, the J end by 9 bases, with 12 bases between. Here the CDR3 reads CASSLEGEGKAFF. The DNA of the CDR3 is TGCGCCAGCAGCTTGGAGGGGGAGGGAAAAGCTTTCTTT.

The gene calls are TRBV19 and TRBJ2-1; possible D gene TRBD2, 6 bases. Trimming shortened V by 10 bases and J by 4 bases, and 20 bases separated the two germline ends. Germline lookup yields CDR1 LNHDA and CDR2 SQIVND (reference sequence). The CDR3 spans 15 residues. The CDR3 is CATALSREVYNEQFF. CDR3 nucleotide sequence: TGTGCCACCGCATTGTCCAGGGAGGTATACAATGAGCAGTTCTTC. Variable domain in full (rest from reference TRBV19 and TRBJ2-1): DGGITQSPKYLFRKEGQNVTLSCEQNLNHDAMYWYRQDPGQGLRLIYYSQIVNDFQKGDIAEGYSVSREKKESFPLTVTSAQKNPTAFYLCATALSREVYNEQFFGPGTRLTVL.

The J gene is TRBJ1-5, the V gene TRBV27; no definite D call. CDR3 size: 12 residues. V lost 5 bases and J lost 5, with 7 bases in between. The germline CDR1 and CDR2 sequences are MNHEY and SMNVEV (reference sequence). CDR3 region: CASSQGDQPQHF. The CDR3 DNA is TGTGCCAGCAGTCAAGGAGATCAGCCCCAGCATTTT.

The chain couples TRBV6-5 to TRBJ1-2; tentative D call: TRBD1 (6 bases). Germline CDR1 reads MNHEY; CDR2 reads SVGAGI. The CDR3 covers 13 residues. V lost 10 bases, J lost 4 bases, and 16 bases lay in between. CDR3 sequence (DNA): TGTGCCACCGTGAGGGGGAGCGGCTATGGCTACACCTTC. Translated, it gives CATVRGSGYGYTF.

The V gene is TRBV18, the J gene TRBJ2-7; 9 bases fit TRBD1. This CDR3 spans 22 amino acids. J gave up 2 bases and V 2 bases, and 25 bases lay outside the gene matches. Germline V gene sequence: CDR1 KGHSH, CDR2 LQKENI. The CDR3 DNA reads as TGTGCCAGCTCACCAAATCGACTTTGGTCGGGACAGGGTAGATCTTTGACCTACGAGCAGTACTTC. Its translation is CASSPNRLWSGQGRSLTYEQYF.

The rearrangement joins TRBV2 to TRBJ1-6, with no clear D. Trimming left V 4 bases short and J 7 bases short, with 8 bases between. This CDR3 spans 13 amino acids. In germline, CDR1 is SNHLY, CDR2 FYNNEI. CDR3 nucleotides: TGTGCCAGCAGTGTAGAGCCAAATTCACCCCTCCACTTT. This codes for CASSVEPNSPLHF.

This chain links TRBV6-4 with TRBJ2-7; 7 nucleotides align to TRBD1. Germline V CDR1 and CDR2: MRHNA, SNTAGT. The CDR3 contains 13 residues. V dropped 3 bases and J dropped 7; count of bases not matched to a gene: 6. The CDR3 is CASSEDPRGEQYF. In nucleotides, the CDR3 is TGTGCCAGCAGTGAGGACCCCAGGGGGGAGCAGTACTTC.

The V and J genes are TRBV25-1 and TRBJ2-2; TRBD2 agrees at 7 bases. CDR1 is MGHDK, CDR2 SYGVNS, per germline. V shed 5 bases, J shed 0 bases, and the junction held 6 bases outside the gene matches. The CDR3 consists of 16 residues. The chain's CDR3 is CASSLAGLANTGELFF. DNA for the CDR3: TGTGCCAGCAGTTTAGCGGGCCTCGCGAACACCGGGGAGCTGTTTTTT.

The V and J genes are TRBV7-2 and TRBJ1-6, with 8 positions matching TRBD1. V dropped 7 bases and J dropped 8; count of bases not matched to a gene: 10. There are 15 residues in the CDR3. Germline V CDR1 and CDR2: SGHTA, FQGNSA. The CDR3 reads CASTLGQGEHSPLHF. Written as DNA, the CDR3 is TGTGCCAGCACCCTTGGACAGGGAGAGCATTCACCCCTCCACTTT. The entire variable domain, with the rest obtained from reference TRBV7-2 and TRBJ1-6, is as follows: GAGVSQSPSNKVTEKGKDVELRCDPISGHTALYWYRQSLGQGLEFLIYFQGNSAPDKSGLPSDRFSAERTGGSVSTLTIQRTQQEDSAVYLCASTLGQGEHSPLHFGNGTRLTVT.

The chain carries TRBV7-9 and TRBJ1-6; 7 bases map to TRBD1. Trimming removed 1 base from V and 11 bases from J; junction bases left unmatched: 8. The germline CDR1 and CDR2 sequences are SEHNR and FQNEAQ (reference sequence). The CDR3 extends over 15 amino acids. This CDR3 is CASSLGTGEATPLHF. The CDR3, as DNA: TGTGCCAGCAGCTTAGGAACAGGGGAAGCAACACCCCTCCACTTT.

The rearrangement joins TRBV7-8 to TRBJ1-5; 9 nucleotides agree with TRBD1. Germline V gene sequence: CDR1 SGHVS, CDR2 FQNEAQ. The CDR3 is 16 residues long. V shed 0 bases and J 4 bases; nucleotides not matched to a gene: 4. This CDR3 is CASSLATGGGNQPQHF. DNA for the CDR3: TGTGCCAGCAGCTTAGCAACAGGGGGCGGGAATCAGCCCCAGCATTTT.

The rearrangement uses TRBV7-2 and TRBJ1-6; 9 positions agree with TRBD1. Per germline, CDR1 SGHTA and CDR2 FQGNSA. CDR3 length equals 14 residues. V gave up 4 bases and J gave up 7 bases; unmatched junction bases: 2. As DNA, the CDR3 is TGTGCCAGCAGCTCACAGGGGGCGAATTCACCCCTCCACTTT. As protein: CASSSQGANSPLHF.

The chain combines TRBV29-1 with TRBJ1-3; D unclear. The germline V gene has CDR1 SQVTM and CDR2 ANQGSEA. V lost 7 bases and J 8 bases, leaving 9 bases between the germline ends. The CDR3 is 10 residues long. In nucleotides, the CDR3 is TGCAGCGCCTATTCGGACACCATATATTTT. This translates into CSAYSDTIYF. Drawing the rest from reference TRBV29-1 and TRBJ1-3, the complete variable domain is SAVISQKPSRDICQRGTSLTIQCQVDSQVTMMFWYRQQPGQSLTLIATANQGSEATYESGFVIDKFPISRPNLTFSTLTVSNMSPEDSSIYLCSAYSDTIYFGEGSWLTVV.

The genes are TRBV19 and TRBJ1-1; maybe TRBD1 (5 bases). Deletions cut 7 bases from V and 0 bases from J, with 18 bases between. There are 16 residues in the CDR3. The germline V gene encodes CDR1 LNHDA and CDR2 SQIVND (reference sequence). CDR3 loop: CASNGHFGELNTEAFF. The CDR3 DNA is TGTGCCAGTAATGGACACTTCGGCGAGCTGAACACTGAAGCTTTCTTT.

The chain recombines TRBV7-2 with TRBJ2-2; the match to TRBD2 covers 13 bases. V shed 1 base and J 4 bases; nucleotides not matched to a gene: 9. This CDR3 comprises 19 residues. Germline CDR1 is SGHTA and CDR2 is FQGNSA. The CDR3 coding sequence is TGTGCCAGCAGCTTAGGGACTAGCGGGGGACCCAGGGGCACCGGGGAGCTGTTTTTT. Translating it yields CASSLGTSGGPRGTGELFF. The full variable domain, with the rest looked up from reference TRBV7-2 and TRBJ2-2, is GAGVSQSPSNKVTEKGKDVELRCDPISGHTALYWYRQSLGQGLEFLIYFQGNSAPDKSGLPSDRFSAERTGGSVSTLTIQRTQQEDSAVYLCASSLGTSGGPRGTGELFFGEGSRLTVL.

This clone was seen more than once but under ten times. The rearrangement links TRBV4-2 to TRBJ2-7; 8 bases are shared with TRBD2. Germline CDR1 reads LGHNA; CDR2 reads YNFKEQ. The trim removed 4 bases at V and 1 base at J, leaving 6 bases unmatched. The CDR3 extends over 15 amino acids. In DNA form, the CDR3 reads TGTGCCAGCAGCCCGAGAGCGGGAGTATCCTACGAGCAGTACTTC. Amino acid sequence: CASSPRAGVSYEQYF.

This chain connects TRBV27 to TRBJ1-2; D remains unclear. The CDR3 contains 15 residues. V was clipped by 5 bases and J by 5 bases, with 18 bases between them. The germline gives CDR1 MNHEY, CDR2 SMNVEV (reference sequence). Here the CDR3 DNA reads TGTGCCAGCAGTCCCAGCACGTGGTCGGGATATGGCTACACCTTC. Its protein is CASSPSTWSGYGYTF.

V usage is TRBV5-5 and J usage is TRBJ2-6, with TRBD2 matching over 7 bases. The CDR3 spans 15 residues. V lost 4 bases, J lost 4 bases, and 5 bases stayed unmatched. Germline CDR1 reads SGHKS; CDR2 reads YYEKEE (reference sequence). CDR3 residues: CASSPGGYGANVLTF. DNA for the CDR3: TGTGCCAGCAGCCCCGGGGGGTACGGGGCCAACGTCCTGACTTTC.

The CDR3 sequence is CASTPRRELLIQPQHF. The CDR3 coding sequence is TGTGCCAGCACCCCCAGACGGGAACTTCTCATTCAGCCCCAGCATTTT. V and J are TRBV28 and TRBJ1-5; D is ambiguous. The CDR3 sequence is 16 residues long. V gave up 7 bases and J gave up 6 bases, with 22 bases separating them. Germline assignment: CDR1 MDHEN and CDR2 SYDVKM.

The chain is built from TRBV4-1 and TRBJ2-2, with D possibly matching TRBD2 (7 bases). This CDR3 has 17 amino acids. Trimming pared 4 bases from V and 3 bases from J, leaving 18 bases between. From germline, CDR1 is MGHRA and CDR2 YSYEKL. In DNA form, the CDR3 reads TGCGCCAGCAGCCGGGCGTCGGGGGGCGCGGACACCGGGGAGCTGTTTTTT. It specifies CASSRASGGADTGELFF.

The chain joins TRBV7-8 to TRBJ2-1, with a weak D call TRBD1 (6 bases). Trimming took 1 base from V and 6 from J, leaving 7 bases between them. Germline assignment: CDR1 SGHVS and CDR2 FQNEAQ. CDR3 length equals 13 residues. The CDR3 loop is CASSLDRVNEQFF. CDR3 DNA: TGTGCCAGCAGCTTAGACAGGGTCAATGAGCAGTTCTTC.

Only one count was recorded for this clone. V is TRBV28 and J is TRBJ2-1; 12 bases are a match to TRBD2. Trimming took 2 bases from V and 3 from J; bases not matched to a gene: 14. The CDR3 spans 20 residues. Germline loops: CDR1 MDHEN, CDR2 SYDVKM. CDR3 sequence (DNA): TGTGCCAGCAGTTTAATAGCTTTTGGGACTAGCGGGTCTAACTACAATGAGCAGTTCTTC. Its protein product is CASSLIAFGTSGSNYNEQFF.

J is TRBJ1-6 and V is TRBV6-5; D remains unclear. The V gene lost 5 bases and the J gene lost 10 bases, with 12 bases spanning the gap. Germline V gives CDR1 MNHEY, CDR2 SVGAGI. The CDR3 extends over 13 amino acids. CDR3 DNA sequence: TGTGCCAGCAGTACTATAGGAGGCTCACCCCTCCACTTT. This translates into CASSTIGGSPLHF.

This chain uses TRBV10-2 with TRBJ2-5; TRBD1 is a possible D gene (6 bases). V was pared by 10 bases and J by 5 bases, with 17 bases between. Germline loops: CDR1 WSHSY, CDR2 SAAADI. The CDR3 spans 13 residues. The CDR3 DNA sequence: TGCGCCACCACTTTTGAAGGGGGTGAGACCCAGTACTTC. It codes for CATTFEGGETQYF.

The chain uses TRBV6-6 and TRBJ1-2, with 12 bases lining up with TRBD1. CDR3 length equals 20 residues. Germline values: CDR1 MNHNY, CDR2 SVGAGI (reference sequence). Trimming took 6 bases from V and 4 from J; bases not matched to a gene: 21. The CDR3: CASSRFLRLRDRGLFYGYTF. The CDR3 region has the DNA TGTGCCAGCAGCCGATTTCTTCGACTCCGGGACAGGGGGCTTTTCTATGGCTACACCTTC.